These T cell receptor beta chains were read from a single sample in a study of identical twins. TCRdb recomputed calls from the 5' RACE reads with MiXCR, one row per CDR3 protein. The repertoire holds roughly 1,500,000 distinct CDR3 sequences, with about 30% as singletons. Sequencing input: cord blood. The receptor source for this set is a newborn girl in good health. The CDR3 runs from the conserved cysteine through the conserved F or W. The D gene is left open where the match is weak. The listing skips clone size in some rows; elsewhere it reads once, few, many or a size class.

size | D | J | V | CDR3 | DNA
NA | NA | TRBJ2-7 | TRBV3-1 | CASSQDLTRDEQYF | TGTGCCAGCAGCCAAGATTTGACTAGGGACGAGCAGTACTTC
NA | NA | TRBJ1-2 | TRBV24-1 | CATSDGGTNYGYTF | TGTGCCACCAGTGACGGTGGAACTAACTATGGCTACACCTTC
NA | TRBD1 | TRBJ1-2 | TRBV5-1 | CASSWGQSYGYTF | TGCGCCAGCAGCTGGGGACAGAGCTATGGCTACACCTTC
NA | NA | TRBJ2-5 | TRBV24-1 | CATSDPLPGRGETQYF | TGTGCCACCAGTGATCCGCTACCCGGGAGAGGAGAGACCCAGTACTTC
few | TRBD2 | TRBJ2-1 | TRBV7-6 | CASSLGGGGAGEQFF | TGTGCCAGCAGCTTAGGGGGCGGGGGGGCCGGTGAGCAGTTCTTC
few | NA | TRBJ2-3 | TRBV9 | CASSVTPADTQYF | TGTGCCAGCAGCGTAACCCCAGCAGATACGCAGTATTTT
NA | NA | TRBJ2-3 | TRBV20-1 | CSARGPLTDTQYF | TGCAGTGCTAGGGGGCCCCTCACAGATACGCAGTATTTT
many | NA | TRBJ1-4 | TRBV4-2 | CASSPKEKLFF | TGTGCCAGCAGCCCAAAGGAGAAACTGTTTTTT
NA | NA | TRBJ2-1 | TRBV20-1 | CSARTTRSSYNEQFF | TGCAGTGCTAGAACCACTCGGAGCTCCTACAATGAGCAGTTCTTC
once | NA | TRBJ1-1 | TRBV27 | CASSLRERGEAFF | TGTGCCAGCAGTTTACGGGAAAGGGGTGAAGCTTTCTTT
NA | NA | TRBJ2-3 | TRBV14 | CASSPLDRRADTQYF | TGTGCCAGCAGCCCTCTCGATAGAAGGGCAGATACGCAGTATTTT
NA | TRBD2 | TRBJ2-3 | TRBV7-8 | CASSFPRGRPSQTDTQYF | TGTGCCAGCAGCTTCCCGCGGGGGAGACCGTCTCAAACAGATACGCAGTATTTT
few | NA | TRBJ2-5 | TRBV6-6 | CASSYSLLPEREGTQYF | TGTGCCAGCAGTTACTCTCTCCTACCTGAGAGGGAAGGGACCCAGTACTTC
few | TRBD1 | TRBJ2-3 | TRBV2 | CASSKTWTGRDTQYF | TGTGCCAGCAGCAAGACTTGGACAGGGAGAGATACGCAGTATTTT
NA | NA | TRBJ2-3 | TRBV19 | CASRHRRGREADTQYF | TGTGCCAGTAGGCACCGAAGAGGGCGAGAAGCAGATACGCAGTATTTT
few | TRBD1 | TRBJ1-6 | TRBV25-1 | CASSPWDRYNSPLHF | TGTGCCAGCAGTCCCTGGGACAGATATAATTCGCCCCTCCACTTT
NA | NA | TRBJ2-7 | TRBV27 | CASSFPGGSYNEQYF | TGTGCCAGCAGTTTCCCAGGGGGGTCCTACAATGAGCAGTACTTC
NA | TRBD1 | TRBJ1-6 | TRBV12-3/TRBV12-4 | CASRGTGPYNSPLHF | TGTGCCAGCAGGGGGACAGGCCCTTATAATTCACCCCTCCACTTT
many | NA | TRBJ2-3 | TRBV25-1 | CASSDRATVTDTQYF | TGTGCCAGCAGTGACCGCGCGACAGTCACAGATACGCAGTATTTT
NA | NA | TRBJ2-7 | TRBV3-1 | CASSQDIGGNEHYF | TGTGCCAGCAGCCAAGATATTGGGGGGAACGAGCATTACTTC
NA | TRBD2 | TRBJ2-3 | TRBV25-1 | CASSDRVGGITQYF | TGTGCCAGCAGTGACCGAGTGGGGGGGATTACGCAGTATTTT
few | NA | TRBJ2-1 | TRBV2 | CASLRNRAEQFF | TGTGCCAGCCTAAGAAACAGGGCTGAGCAGTTCTTC
NA | NA | TRBJ2-6 | TRBV4-2 | CASSQEEGAGANVLTF | TGTGCCAGCAGCCAAGAGGAGGGAGCTGGGGCCAACGTCCTGACTTTC
NA | TRBD2 | TRBJ2-3 | TRBV5-6 | CASSLEPGLHPRDWTQYF | TGTGCCAGCAGCTTGGAACCGGGACTACATCCCCGGGATTGGACGCAGTATTTT
few | TRBD1 | TRBJ2-7 | TRBV6-4 | CASSGQGAYITYEQYF | TGTGCCAGCAGTGGACAGGGGGCTTACATTACCTACGAGCAGTACTTC
many | TRBD2 | TRBJ2-4 | TRBV5-1 | CASSLDPSGRAWSKNIQYF | TGCGCCAGCAGCTTAGACCCTAGCGGGAGGGCCTGGTCCAAAAACATTCAGTACTTC
NA | TRBD2 | TRBJ2-7 | TRBV20-1 | CSAIGLAGAYEQYF | TGCAGTGCTATCGGACTAGCGGGTGCCTACGAGCAGTACTTC
NA | TRBD2 | TRBJ2-1 | TRBV24-1 | CATNPGLALNEQFF | TGTGCCACCAACCCGGGACTAGCTCTCAATGAGCAGTTCTTC
NA | NA | TRBJ2-2 | TRBV20-1 | CSATSAVSNTGELFF | TGCAGTGCAACAAGTGCGGTGTCGAACACCGGGGAGCTGTTTTTT
NA | NA | TRBJ1-1 | TRBV5-1 | CASSSRGLGNTEAFF | TGCGCCAGCAGCTCCAGGGGCTTGGGCAACACTGAAGCTTTCTTT
NA | NA | TRBJ2-1 | TRBV19 | CASSAPGRSSYNEQFF | TGTGCCAGTAGTGCGCCGGGACGCAGCTCCTACAATGAGCAGTTCTTC
NA | NA | TRBJ1-1 | TRBV10-3 | CAISEEGLEAFF | TGTGCCATCAGTGAAGAGGGGCTTGAAGCTTTCTTT
few | NA | TRBJ2-5 | TRBV2 | CASSAPSAQYF | TGTGCCAGCAGTGCCCCTAGTGCCCAGTACTTC
NA | TRBD1 | TRBJ2-5 | TRBV13 | CASSQTGYDDRETQYF | TGTGCCAGCAGCCAGACAGGGTACGATGATCGGGAGACCCAGTACTTC
NA | TRBD1 | TRBJ2-7 | TRBV5-5 | CASSPRQGRLYEQYF | TGTGCCAGCAGCCCACGACAGGGAAGGCTGTACGAGCAGTACTTC
few | TRBD1 | TRBJ2-7 | TRBV12-3/TRBV12-4 | CASSLRGAGTGSSYEQYF | TGTGCCAGCAGTTTAAGGGGGGCCGGGACAGGTTCATCCTACGAGCAGTACTTC
NA | TRBD1 | TRBJ1-6 | TRBV14 | CASSQNPGQSSYNSPLHF | TGTGCCAGCAGCCAAAATCCGGGACAGAGCTCCTATAATTCACCCCTCCACTTT
many | NA | TRBJ2-3 | TRBV29-1 | CSVGLADTQYF | TGCAGCGTTGGGCTAGCGGATACGCAGTATTTT
NA | TRBD2 | TRBJ2-3 | TRBV19 | CASRIAGEPGTDTQYF | TGTGCCAGTAGAATAGCGGGGGAACCCGGCACAGATACGCAGTATTTT
few | NA | TRBJ1-2 | TRBV27 | CASGFSYYGYTF | TGTGCCAGCGGGTTCAGCTACTATGGCTACACCTTC
NA | TRBD1 | TRBJ2-2 | TRBV12-3/TRBV12-4 | CASRPGQSPVGELFF | TGTGCCAGCAGACCGGGACAGAGTCCTGTCGGGGAGCTGTTTTTT